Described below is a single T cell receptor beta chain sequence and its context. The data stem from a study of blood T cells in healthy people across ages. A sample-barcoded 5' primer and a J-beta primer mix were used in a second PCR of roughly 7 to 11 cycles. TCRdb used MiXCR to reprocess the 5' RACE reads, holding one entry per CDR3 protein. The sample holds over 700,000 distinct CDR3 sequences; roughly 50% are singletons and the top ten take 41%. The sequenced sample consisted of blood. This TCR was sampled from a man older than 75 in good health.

CDR3 nucleotides: TGTGCCAGCAGCCGAGGACAGAAAAATAATTCACCCCTCCACTTT. Protein sequence: CASSRGQKNNSPLHF. The chain recombines TRBV12-3 or TRBV12-4 with TRBJ1-6, with D possibly matching TRBD1 (6 bases). The CDR3 length is 15 residues. Trimming left V 6 bases short and J 5 bases short, with 14 bases between.